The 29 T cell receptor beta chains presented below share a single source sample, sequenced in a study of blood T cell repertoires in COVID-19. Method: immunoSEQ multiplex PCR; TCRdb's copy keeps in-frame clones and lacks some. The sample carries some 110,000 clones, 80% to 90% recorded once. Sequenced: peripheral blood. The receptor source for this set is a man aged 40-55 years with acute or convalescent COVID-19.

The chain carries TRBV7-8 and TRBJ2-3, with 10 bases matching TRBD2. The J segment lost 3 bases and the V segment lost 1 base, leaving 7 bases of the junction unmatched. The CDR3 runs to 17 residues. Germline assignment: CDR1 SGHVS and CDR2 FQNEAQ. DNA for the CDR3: TGTGCCAGCAGCTTAGAAGGAGCGGGGGGGCTTACAGATACGCAGTATTTT. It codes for CASSLEGAGGLTDTQYF.

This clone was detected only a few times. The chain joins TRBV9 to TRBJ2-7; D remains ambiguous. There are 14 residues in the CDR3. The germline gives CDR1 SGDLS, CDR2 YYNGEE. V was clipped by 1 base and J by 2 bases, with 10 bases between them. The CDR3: CASSVHSQTYEQYF. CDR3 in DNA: TGTGCCAGCAGCGTACATTCACAGACCTACGAGCAGTACTTC. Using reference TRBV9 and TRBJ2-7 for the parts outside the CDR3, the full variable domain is DSGVTQTPKHLITATGQRVTLRCSPRSGDLSVYWYQQSLDQGLQFLIQYYNGEERAKGNILERFSAQQFPDLHSELNLSSLELGDSALYFCASSVHSQTYEQYFGPGTRLTVT.

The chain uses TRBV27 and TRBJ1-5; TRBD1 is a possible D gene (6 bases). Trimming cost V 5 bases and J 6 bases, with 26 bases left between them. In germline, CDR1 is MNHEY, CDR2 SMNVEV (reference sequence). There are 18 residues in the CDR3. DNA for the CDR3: TGTGCCAGCAGTACTGGAAGGGGGGGGATTGGTAGTAGTCAGCCCCAGCATTTT. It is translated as CASSTGRGGIGSSQPQHF.

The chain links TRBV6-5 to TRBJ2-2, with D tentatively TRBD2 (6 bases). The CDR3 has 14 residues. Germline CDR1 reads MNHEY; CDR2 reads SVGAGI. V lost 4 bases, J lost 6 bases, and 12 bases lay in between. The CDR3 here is CASSSWDWAGELFF. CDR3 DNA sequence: TGTGCCAGCAGTTCCTGGGACTGGGCCGGGGAGCTGTTTTTT.

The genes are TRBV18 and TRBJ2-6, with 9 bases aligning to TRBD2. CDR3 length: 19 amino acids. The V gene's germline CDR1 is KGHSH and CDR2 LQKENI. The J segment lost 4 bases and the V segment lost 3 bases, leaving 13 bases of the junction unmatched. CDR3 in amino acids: CASSPSQSGGPSGANVLTF. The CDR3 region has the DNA TGTGCCAGCTCACCCTCCCAGAGCGGGGGGCCCTCCGGGGCCAACGTCCTGACTTTC. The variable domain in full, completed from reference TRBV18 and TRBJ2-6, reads NAGVMQNPRHLVRRRGQEARLRCSPMKGHSHVYWYRQLPEEGLKFMVYLQKENIIDESGMPKERFSAEFPKEGPSILRIQQVVRGDSAAYFCASSPSQSGGPSGANVLTFGAGSRLTVL.

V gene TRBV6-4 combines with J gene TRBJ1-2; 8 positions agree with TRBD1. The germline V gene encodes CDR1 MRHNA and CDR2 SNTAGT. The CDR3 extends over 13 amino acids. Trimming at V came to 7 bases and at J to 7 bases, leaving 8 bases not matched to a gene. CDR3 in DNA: TGTGCCAGCACCCAACAGGGGGTGGGTGGCTACACCTTC. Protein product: CASTQQGVGGYTF.

CDR3 protein: CASSPSTGTRNGYTF. Written as DNA, the CDR3 is TGTGCCAGCAGTCCTTCTACAGGGACCAGGAATGGCTACACCTTC. The V and J genes are TRBV28 and TRBJ1-2, with TRBD1 as a possible D gene (6 bases). V lost 5 bases and J lost 6, with 19 bases in between. This CDR3 is 15 amino acids long. The germline V gene has CDR1 MDHEN and CDR2 SYDVKM.

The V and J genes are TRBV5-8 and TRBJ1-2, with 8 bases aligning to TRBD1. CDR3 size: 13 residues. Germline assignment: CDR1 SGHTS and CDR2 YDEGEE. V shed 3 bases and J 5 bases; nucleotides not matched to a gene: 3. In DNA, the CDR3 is TGTGCCAGCAGCTCTGGACAGGGTTATGGCTACACCTTC. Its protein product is CASSSGQGYGYTF.

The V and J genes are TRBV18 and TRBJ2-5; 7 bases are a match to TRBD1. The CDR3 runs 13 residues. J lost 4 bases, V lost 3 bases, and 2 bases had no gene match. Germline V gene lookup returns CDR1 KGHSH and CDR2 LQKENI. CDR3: CASSPGQPETQYF. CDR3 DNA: TGTGCCAGCTCACCGGGACAGCCAGAGACCCAGTACTTC.

The CDR3 reads CASPQNSNQPQHF. In DNA, the CDR3 is TGTGCCAGCCCCCAGAATAGCAATCAGCCCCAGCATTTT. The chain is built from TRBV6-4 and TRBJ1-5; D not certain. Germline V gene sequence: CDR1 MRHNA, CDR2 SNTAGT. The germline V and J ends were trimmed by 8 bases and 0 bases, with 8 bases remaining between them. This CDR3 is built from 13 residues.

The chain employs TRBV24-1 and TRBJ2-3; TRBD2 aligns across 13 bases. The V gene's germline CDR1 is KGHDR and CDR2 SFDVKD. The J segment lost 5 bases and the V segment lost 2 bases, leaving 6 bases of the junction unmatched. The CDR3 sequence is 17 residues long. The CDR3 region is CATSDSTGTSGVDTQYF. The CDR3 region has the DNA TGTGCCACCAGTGATTCCACCGGGACTAGCGGGGTAGATACGCAGTATTTT.

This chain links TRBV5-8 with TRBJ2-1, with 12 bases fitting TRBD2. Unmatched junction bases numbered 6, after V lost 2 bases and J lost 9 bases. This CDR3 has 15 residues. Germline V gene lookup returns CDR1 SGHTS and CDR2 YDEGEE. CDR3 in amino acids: CASSFRLAGVGEQFF. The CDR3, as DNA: TGTGCCAGCAGCTTCCGACTAGCGGGAGTAGGTGAGCAGTTCTTC.

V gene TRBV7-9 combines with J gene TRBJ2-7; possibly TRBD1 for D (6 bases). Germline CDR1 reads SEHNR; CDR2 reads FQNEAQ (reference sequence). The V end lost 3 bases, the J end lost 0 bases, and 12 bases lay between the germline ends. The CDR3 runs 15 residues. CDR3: CASSFGQGTSYEQYF. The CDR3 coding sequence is TGTGCCAGCAGCTTTGGGCAGGGGACCTCCTACGAGCAGTACTTC.

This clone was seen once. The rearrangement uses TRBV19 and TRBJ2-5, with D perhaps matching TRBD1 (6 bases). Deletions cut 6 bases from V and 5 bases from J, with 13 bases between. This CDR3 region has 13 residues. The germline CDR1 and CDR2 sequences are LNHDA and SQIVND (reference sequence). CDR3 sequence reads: CASRAQGWETQYF. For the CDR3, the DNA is TGTGCCAGTAGGGCCCAGGGGTGGGAGACCCAGTACTTC.

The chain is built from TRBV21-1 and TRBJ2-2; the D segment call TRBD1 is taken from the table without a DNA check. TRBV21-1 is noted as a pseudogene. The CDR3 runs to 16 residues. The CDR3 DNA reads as TGTGCCAGCAGCAAGGTAAGGCAGGTCCTCACCGGGGAGCTGTTTTTT. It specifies CASSKVRQVLTGELFF.

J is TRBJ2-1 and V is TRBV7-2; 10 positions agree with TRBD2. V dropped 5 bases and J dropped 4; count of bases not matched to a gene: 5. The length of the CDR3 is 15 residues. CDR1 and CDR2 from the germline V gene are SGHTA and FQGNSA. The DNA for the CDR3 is TGTGCCAGCAGCCGGAGCGGGAGGGAGTACAATGAGCAGTTCTTC. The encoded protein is CASSRSGREYNEQFF.

In DNA, the CDR3 is TGTGCCAGCAGTTTTCCTCTAGGGGTCCTTAACACTGAAGCTTTCTTT. Translating it yields CASSFPLGVLNTEAFF. The V and J genes are TRBV6-6 and TRBJ1-1; D possibly corresponds to TRBD1 (5 bases). The CDR3 is 16 residues long. V was trimmed by 4 bases and J by 2 bases, leaving 17 bases between them. Germline V gene data show CDR1 as MNHNY and CDR2 as SVGAGI (reference sequence).

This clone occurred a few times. CDR3 coding DNA: TGTGCCAGCAGCATGGACAGGGGATATTACAATGAGCAGTTCTTC. The encoded protein is CASSMDRGYYNEQFF. The chain combines TRBV5-8 with TRBJ2-1, with 9 nucleotides matching TRBD1. Germline CDR1 and CDR2: SGHTS and YDEGEE. J lost 4 bases, V lost 4 bases, and 6 bases had no gene match. The CDR3 is made up of 15 amino acids.

CDR3 sequence (DNA): TGTGCCAGCGTTTTCCGGGACAGGCCTTTCTTT. Its translation is CASVFRDRPFF. The V and J genes are TRBV12-3 or TRBV12-4 and TRBJ1-1; 8 nucleotides match TRBD1. The CDR3 length is 11 residues. With 8 bases clipped from V and 12 bases from J, the junction kept 8 bases outside the gene matches.

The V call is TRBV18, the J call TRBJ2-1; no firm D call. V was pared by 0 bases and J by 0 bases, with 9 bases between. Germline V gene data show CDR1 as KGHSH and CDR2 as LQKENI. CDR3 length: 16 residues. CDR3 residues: CASSPPILNSYNEQFF. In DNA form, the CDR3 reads TGTGCCAGCTCACCACCGATACTGAACTCCTACAATGAGCAGTTCTTC.

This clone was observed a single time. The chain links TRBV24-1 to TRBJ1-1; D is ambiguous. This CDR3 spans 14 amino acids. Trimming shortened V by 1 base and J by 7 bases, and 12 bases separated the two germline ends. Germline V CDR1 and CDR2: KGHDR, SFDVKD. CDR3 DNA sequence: TGTGCCACCAGTGATTTACAATTGGGCAGTGAAGCTTTCTTT. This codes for CATSDLQLGSEAFF.

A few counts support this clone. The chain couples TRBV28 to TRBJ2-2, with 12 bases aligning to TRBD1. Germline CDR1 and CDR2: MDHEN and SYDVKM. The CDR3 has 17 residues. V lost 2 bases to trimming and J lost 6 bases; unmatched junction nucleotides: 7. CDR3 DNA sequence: TGTGCCAGCAGTTTACCGGGACAGGGGGCTGGGGCCGGGGAGCTGTTTTTT. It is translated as CASSLPGQGAGAGELFF.

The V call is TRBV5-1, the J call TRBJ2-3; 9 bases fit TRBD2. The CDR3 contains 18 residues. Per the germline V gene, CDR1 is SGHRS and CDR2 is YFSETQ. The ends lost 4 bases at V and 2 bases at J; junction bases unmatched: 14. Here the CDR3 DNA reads TGCGCCAGCAGCCCCCGGACTAGCGAGACGGGATACACAGATACGCAGTATTTT. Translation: CASSPRTSETGYTDTQYF.

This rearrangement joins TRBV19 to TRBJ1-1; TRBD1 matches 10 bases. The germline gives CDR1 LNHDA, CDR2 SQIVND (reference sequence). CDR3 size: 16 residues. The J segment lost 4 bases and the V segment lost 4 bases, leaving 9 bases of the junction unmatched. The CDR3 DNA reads TGTGCCAGTAGTACCCGGGACAGGGGCTCCCTCACTGAAGCTTTCTTT. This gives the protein CASSTRDRGSLTEAFF.

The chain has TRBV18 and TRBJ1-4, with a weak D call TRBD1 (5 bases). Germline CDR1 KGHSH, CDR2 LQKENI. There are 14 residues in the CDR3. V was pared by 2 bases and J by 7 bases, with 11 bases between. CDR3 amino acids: CASSPDPRGEKLFF. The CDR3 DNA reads TGTGCCAGCTCACCAGACCCTAGGGGTGAAAAACTGTTTTTT.

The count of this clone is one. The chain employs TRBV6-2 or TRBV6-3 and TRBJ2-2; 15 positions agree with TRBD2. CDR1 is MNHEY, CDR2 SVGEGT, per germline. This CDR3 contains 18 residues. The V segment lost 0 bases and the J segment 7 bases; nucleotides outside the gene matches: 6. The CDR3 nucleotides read TGTGCCAGCAGTTACTCCGGACTAGCGGGGGGGCTCGGCGGGGAGCTGTTTTTT. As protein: CASSYSGLAGGLGGELFF.

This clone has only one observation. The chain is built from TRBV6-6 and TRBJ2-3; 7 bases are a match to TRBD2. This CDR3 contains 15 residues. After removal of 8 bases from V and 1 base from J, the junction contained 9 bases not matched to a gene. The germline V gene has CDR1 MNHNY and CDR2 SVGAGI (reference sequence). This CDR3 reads CASRLGGGGTDTQYF. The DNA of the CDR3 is TGTGCCAGCCGACTGGGTGGGGGGGGCACAGATACGCAGTATTTT.

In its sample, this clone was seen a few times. CDR3 nucleotide sequence: TGTGCCAGTAGGGGTCAGCATAATGAAAAACTGTTTTTT. As protein: CASRGQHNEKLFF. V and J are TRBV2 and TRBJ1-4; possible D gene TRBD1, 5 bases. Germline lookup yields CDR1 SNHLY and CDR2 FYNNEI. This CDR3 comprises 13 residues. Trimming left V 9 bases short and J 4 bases short, with 12 bases between.

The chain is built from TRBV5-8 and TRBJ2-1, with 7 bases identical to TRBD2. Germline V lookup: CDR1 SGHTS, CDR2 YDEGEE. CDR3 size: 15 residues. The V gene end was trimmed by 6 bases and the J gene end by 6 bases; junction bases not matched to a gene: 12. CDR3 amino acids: CASNFPGTTLNEQFF. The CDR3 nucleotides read TGTGCCAGCAACTTCCCCGGGACTACCCTCAATGAGCAGTTCTTC.